The 9 T cell receptor beta chains presented below share a single source sample, sequenced in a study of blood T cell repertoires in COVID-19. Sequencing used immunoSEQ multiplex PCR; TCRdb keeps in-frame clones, though not all of them. The profile shows roughly 300,000 clones, around 87% of them singletons. The material sequenced was peripheral blood. The source is a woman between 45 and 60 years old who had recovered from COVID-19.

The V call is TRBV29-1, the J call TRBJ1-2, with D possibly TRBD1 on 5 matching bases. This CDR3 is 13 amino acids long. Germline CDR1 and CDR2: SQVTM and ANQGSEA. V gave up 6 bases and J gave up 1 base, with 12 bases separating them. The CDR3 here is CSVGDRRNYGYTF. CDR3 bases: TGCAGCGTAGGAGACAGACGTAACTATGGCTACACCTTC.

This clone was picked up one time. CDR3 region: CASSEGGGSYGYTF. CDR3 sequence (DNA): TGTGCCAGCAGTGAAGGAGGGGGTAGCTATGGCTACACCTTC. J is TRBJ1-2 and V is TRBV6-1; tentatively, D is TRBD1 (6 bases). V was trimmed by 1 base and J by 4 bases, leaving 10 bases between them. CDR3 length: 14 amino acids. Germline V gene sequence: CDR1 MNHNS, CDR2 SASEGT.

This rearrangement joins TRBV5-1 to TRBJ2-5, with 7 bases fitting TRBD2. Germline assignment: CDR1 SGHRS and CDR2 YFSETQ. The J segment lost 4 bases and the V segment lost 3 bases, leaving 3 bases of the junction unmatched. The CDR3 covers 13 residues. CDR3 amino acids: CASSSTGGETQYF. CDR3 DNA: TGCGCCAGCAGCTCGACGGGAGGAGAGACCCAGTACTTC.

This clone was seen a single time. This chain connects TRBV1 to TRBJ2-7; the DNA was not used to check the table's D call, TRBD2. TRBV1 is a known pseudogene. This CDR3 region has 15 residues. CDR3 loop: CTSSQVLAPHYEQYF. The CDR3 DNA follows: TGCACCAGCAGCCAAGTCTTAGCCCCACACTACGAGCAGTACTTC.

The chain combines TRBV29-1 with TRBJ1-2; 10 bases line up with TRBD1. Looked up from germline, CDR1 is SQVTM and CDR2 is ANQGSEA. This CDR3 contains 13 residues. The J segment lost 7 bases and the V segment lost 2 bases, leaving 4 bases of the junction unmatched. Here the CDR3 DNA reads TGCAGCGTTGAATCAAGGACAGGGGGTGGCTACACCTTC. Its translation: CSVESRTGGGYTF.

The chain combines TRBV7-2 with TRBJ2-3, with 12 positions matching TRBD2. The length of the CDR3 is 17 residues. V lost 4 bases and J lost 2; bases outside the gene matches: 7. Germline V CDR1 and CDR2: SGHTA, FQGNSA. CDR3 sequence (DNA): TGTGCCAGCAGCTCTTCCGGACTAGCGGGGTACACAGATACGCAGTATTTT. Its protein product is CASSSSGLAGYTDTQYF.

The chain carries TRBV19 and TRBJ2-1, with 8 positions matching TRBD1. Trimming removed 9 bases from V and 0 bases from J; junction bases left unmatched: 16. This CDR3 region has 18 residues. Germline V gene sequence: CDR1 LNHDA, CDR2 SQIVND (reference sequence). The CDR3 DNA reads as TGTGCCAGCCGACCAGGGGGCGCTTATCCGAGCTCCTACAATGAGCAGTTCTTC. Translating gives CASRPGGAYPSSYNEQFF.

V is TRBV7-8 and J is TRBJ1-1, with D possibly being TRBD1 (5 bases). From germline, CDR1 is SGHVS and CDR2 FQNEAQ. The CDR3 has 15 amino acids. V was trimmed by 1 base and J by 1 base, leaving 10 bases between them. The CDR3 loop reads CASSLGGDWNTEAFF. In nucleotides, the CDR3 is TGTGCCAGCAGCTTAGGGGGCGACTGGAACACTGAAGCTTTCTTT. The full variable domain, its missing parts supplied by reference TRBV7-8 and TRBJ1-1, is GAGVSQSPRYKVAKRGQDVALRCDPISGHVSLFWYQQALGQGPEFLTYFQNEAQLDKSGLPSDRFFAERPEGSVSTLKIQRTQQEDSAVYLCASSLGGDWNTEAFFGQGTRLTVV.

This clone was seen more than once but under ten times. The chain carries TRBV10-3 and TRBJ2-2; 10 bases fit TRBD1. Germline V gives CDR1 ENHRY, CDR2 SYGVKD. Trimming cost V 3 bases and J 2 bases; bases outside gene matches: 3. The CDR3 spans 16 residues. CDR3 in amino acids: CAISDRQGANTGELFF. The CDR3 coding sequence is TGTGCCATCAGTGATAGACAGGGGGCTAACACCGGGGAGCTGTTTTTT.